This T cell receptor beta chain was sequenced in a study of T-cell memory formation after mild COVID-19. This clonotype was seen a handful of times. Amplification by 5'RACE using constant-segment primers produced TCR alpha and TCR beta cDNA libraries that carried sample barcodes and UMIs. TCRdb recomputed calls from the 5' RACE reads with MiXCR, one row per CDR3 protein. The repertoire includes roughly 580,000 distinct CDR3 sequences, under 20% of them detected once, and 9.5% to 15% sits in the top ten. V lost 2 bases and J lost 4; bases outside the gene matches: 9. The CDR3 is 17 amino acids. The germline V gene has CDR1 SQVTM and CDR2 ANQGSEA.

The V and J genes are TRBV29-1 and TRBJ2-2, with 11 bases fitting TRBD2. Sequenced input: PBMCs or a T cell subset sorted from them (not recorded which). The receptor comes from an adult woman who had mild COVID-19 (a few samples of this study predate the infection). Cell type and time point are not known. The CDR3 loop is CSVELAGGTAGTGELFF. The CDR3 DNA is TGCAGCGTTGAACTAGCGGGAGGAACGGCCGGCACCGGGGAGCTGTTTTTT.